This passage covers 19 T cell receptor beta chains from one sample sequenced in a study of T cell changes during pregnancy in multiple sclerosis. Only in-frame clones appear in the TCRdb table, and some are missing; sequencing was by immunoSEQ multiplex PCR. The top ten hold around 0.38% of the sample, which has about 52,000 clones, approximately 92% seen once. The sequences come from CD4+ T cells from peripheral blood mononuclear cells, collected before pregnancy. Every receptor here comes from a female donor with multiple sclerosis, enrolled in a pregnancy study.

This chain's CDR3 is CASSGRLAGVDEQFF. The CDR3 DNA reads as TGTGCCAGCAGTGGAAGACTAGCGGGAGTTGACGAGCAGTTCTTC. The rearrangement uses TRBV2 and TRBJ2-1; 12 nucleotides agree with TRBD2. V was pared by 4 bases and J by 10 bases, with 8 bases of the junction left unmatched. The germline V gene encodes CDR1 SNHLY and CDR2 FYNNEI. The CDR3 runs 15 residues.

The chain couples TRBV6-6 to TRBJ2-7, with 7 bases identical to TRBD1. The CDR3 extends over 14 amino acids. CDR1 is MNHNY, CDR2 SVGAGI, per germline (reference sequence). V dropped 8 bases and J dropped 2; count of bases not matched to a gene: 9. For the CDR3, the DNA is TGTGCCAGCCGCGACTCCGGGACAGCCTACGAGCAGTACTTC. Its protein is CASRDSGTAYEQYF.

The chain uses TRBV11-2 and TRBJ2-2; 7 nucleotides align to TRBD1. This CDR3 contains 15 residues. Per the germline V gene, CDR1 is SGHAT and CDR2 is FQNNGV. Trimming took 5 bases from V and 7 from J; bases not matched to a gene: 10. CDR3 sequence (DNA): TGTGCCAGCAGCCAAGGAATGAGGGGGCACGGGGAGCTGTTTTTT. It is translated as CASSQGMRGHGELFF.

The chain combines TRBV2 with TRBJ1-4; 8 bases are a match to TRBD1. This CDR3 contains 17 residues. CDR1 is SNHLY and CDR2 is FYNNEI in the germline V gene. J gave up 3 bases and V 8 bases, and 14 bases lay outside the gene matches. CDR3 nucleotide sequence: TGTGCCAGCCTCAAACGGACAGGGAGCTATCCTAATGAAAAACTGTTTTTT. The encoded protein is CASLKRTGSYPNEKLFF.

This chain uses TRBV7-2 with TRBJ1-3; 7 bases agree with TRBD1. The CDR3 has 15 amino acids. V dropped 3 bases and J dropped 1; count of bases not matched to a gene: 3. Germline loops: CDR1 SGHTA, CDR2 FQGNSA. CDR3 sequence reads: CASSFGRGSGNTIYF. The CDR3 DNA sequence: TGTGCCAGCAGCTTCGGCAGGGGGTCTGGAAACACCATATATTTT.

The chain couples TRBV4-1 to TRBJ2-1; D is ambiguous. The CDR3 extends over 14 amino acids. Per germline, CDR1 MGHRA and CDR2 YSYEKL. V lost 6 bases and J 15 bases, leaving 24 bases between the germline ends. The CDR3 bases are TGCGCCAGCAGTCTGGATAACGGGTCCCCTCCGGGGTTCTTC. Its translation is CASSLDNGSPPGFF.

This clone was found once. The chain couples TRBV5-1 to TRBJ2-2; 10 bases fit TRBD2. CDR3 size: 16 residues. Germline V gives CDR1 SGHRS, CDR2 YFSETQ. With V trimmed by 2 bases and J by 1 base, 2 bases remained unmatched. CDR3 in amino acids: CASSLGLAVNTGELFF. CDR3 bases: TGCGCCAGCAGCTTAGGACTAGCGGTGAACACCGGGGAGCTGTTTTTT.

The CDR3 nucleotides read TGCGCCAGCAGCCGGGACAGACCCTACGAGCAGTACTTC. This gives the protein CASSRDRPYEQYF. The chain employs TRBV5-1 and TRBJ2-7, with 7 bases that match TRBD1. The CDR3 totals 13 residues. Germline V gives CDR1 SGHRS, CDR2 YFSETQ. V was clipped by 4 bases and J by 2 bases; unmatched bases: 3. Using reference TRBV5-1 and TRBJ2-7 for the parts outside the CDR3, the full variable domain is KAGVTQTPRYLIKTRGQQVTLSCSPISGHRSVSWYQQTPGQGLQFLFEYFSETQRNKGNFPGRFSGRQFSNSRSEMNVSTLELGDSALYLCASSRDRPYEQYFGPGTRLTVT.

The chain uses TRBV6-5 and TRBJ2-5, with a tentative D call TRBD1 (5 bases). CDR1 and CDR2 (germline): MNHEY, SVGAGI. The CDR3 spans 15 residues. Trimming left V 4 bases short and J 5 bases short, with 17 bases between. The CDR3 bases are TGTGCCAGCAGTTTGACGCAGGGCCCCGGGGAGACCCAGTACTTC. Protein sequence: CASSLTQGPGETQYF.

The rearrangement uses TRBV21-1 and TRBJ2-7; the table's D call TRBD2 went unverified against the DNA. TRBV21-1 represents a pseudogene. The CDR3 runs 21 residues. CDR3 residues: CASSKRGDGGLAEPVCYEQYF. CDR3 bases: TGTGCCAGCAGCAAACGGGGGGATGGGGGACTAGCGGAACCCGTTTGCTACGAGCAGTACTTC.

This clone was found once. The V call is TRBV11-2, the J call TRBJ2-7, with D possibly matching TRBD1 (7 bases). This CDR3 contains 16 residues. Trimming took off 1 base at V and 4 bases at J, with 17 bases between the two ends. The germline V gene encodes CDR1 SGHAT and CDR2 FQNNGV. This CDR3 is CASSLVQGGSRYEQYF. The CDR3 bases are TGTGCCAGCAGCTTAGTTCAGGGGGGAAGTCGGTACGAGCAGTACTTC.

The V and J genes are TRBV28 and TRBJ2-1; 12 nucleotides agree with TRBD2. The J segment lost 9 bases and the V segment lost 6 bases, leaving 15 bases of the junction unmatched. CDR3 size: 17 residues. CDR1 MDHEN and CDR2 SYDVKM come from the germline V gene. The CDR3 loop is CASSQVRLAGGPSEQFF. CDR3 bases: TGTGCCAGCAGCCAAGTCCGTCTAGCGGGAGGGCCGAGTGAGCAGTTCTTC. Together with reference TRBV28 and TRBJ2-1, the CDR3 gives the full variable domain: DVKVTQSSRYLVKRTGEKVFLECVQDMDHENMFWYRQDPGLGLRLIYFSYDVKMKEKGDIPEGYSVSREKKERFSLILESASTNQTSMYLCASSQVRLAGGPSEQFFGPGTRLTVL.

The chain's CDR3 is CASLDGAGGPDEQFF. The DNA of the CDR3 is TGTGCCAGCCTCGACGGAGCGGGAGGGCCGGATGAGCAGTTCTTC. This chain uses TRBV6-6 with TRBJ2-1; 10 bases line up with TRBD2. V trimming: 8 bases; J trimming: 8 bases; junction bases outside the gene matches: 12. The germline gives CDR1 MNHNY, CDR2 SVGAGI (reference sequence). The CDR3 consists of 15 residues.

The CDR3 sequence: CATTPGQGAEKLFF. The CDR3, as DNA: TGTGCCACTACACCGGGACAGGGGGCAGAAAAACTGTTTTTT. The rearrangement joins TRBV18 to TRBJ1-4, with 12 bases identical to TRBD1. The germline V gene encodes CDR1 KGHSH and CDR2 LQKENI. With 10 bases clipped from V and 8 bases from J, the junction kept 8 bases outside the gene matches. CDR3 length equals 14 residues.

This clone came up a few times. The V and J genes are TRBV5-1 and TRBJ2-3; no clear D. Trimming removed 4 bases from V and 4 bases from J, with 10 bases in between. The V gene's germline CDR1 is SGHRS and CDR2 YFSETQ. The CDR3 loop spans 13 amino acids. In DNA, the CDR3 is TGCGCCAGCAGCCGCCCTGGCTCAGATACGCAGTATTTT. Translation: CASSRPGSDTQYF.

The CDR3 is CASLPGGSLLGQPQHF. DNA of the CDR3: TGTGCCAGCTTGCCCGGGGGGTCGTTGCTGGGTCAGCCCCAGCATTTT. The gene calls are TRBV28 and TRBJ1-5, with D possibly matching TRBD1 (5 bases). In germline, CDR1 is MDHEN, CDR2 SYDVKM. The V and J ends lost 8 bases and 6 bases respectively, with 23 bases between them. The CDR3 consists of 16 residues.

The chain employs TRBV11-2 and TRBJ2-7; the D gene is possibly TRBD1 (5 bases). Trimming removed 4 bases at V and 7 bases at J, with 20 bases between. The germline V gene has CDR1 SGHAT and CDR2 FQNNGV. The CDR3 consists of 15 residues. The CDR3 bases are TGTGCCAGCAGCTCGACGTGGCACAGGTCCGTGGAGCAGTACTTC. As protein: CASSSTWHRSVEQYF.

The rearrangement links TRBV5-1 to TRBJ2-3; TRBD1 matches at 9 bases. This CDR3 is 17 amino acids long. The trim removed 0 bases at V and 4 bases at J, leaving 9 bases unmatched. Germline CDR1 and CDR2: SGHRS and YFSETQ. In DNA, the CDR3 is TGCGCCAGCAGCTTGGTCCCCCGGACAGGGGTTTCAGATACGCAGTATTTT. Amino acids: CASSLVPRTGVSDTQYF.

The table lists this clone with a count of one. The CDR3 loop is CASATGTMNTEAFF. In DNA form, the CDR3 reads TGCGCCAGCGCAACAGGGACGATGAACACTGAAGCTTTCTTT. V gene TRBV5-1 combines with J gene TRBJ1-1; the D gene is possibly TRBD1 (6 bases). V was trimmed by 7 bases and J by 0 bases, leaving 13 bases between them. Germline-derived CDR1 and CDR2 are SGHRS and YFSETQ. The CDR3 totals 14 residues.